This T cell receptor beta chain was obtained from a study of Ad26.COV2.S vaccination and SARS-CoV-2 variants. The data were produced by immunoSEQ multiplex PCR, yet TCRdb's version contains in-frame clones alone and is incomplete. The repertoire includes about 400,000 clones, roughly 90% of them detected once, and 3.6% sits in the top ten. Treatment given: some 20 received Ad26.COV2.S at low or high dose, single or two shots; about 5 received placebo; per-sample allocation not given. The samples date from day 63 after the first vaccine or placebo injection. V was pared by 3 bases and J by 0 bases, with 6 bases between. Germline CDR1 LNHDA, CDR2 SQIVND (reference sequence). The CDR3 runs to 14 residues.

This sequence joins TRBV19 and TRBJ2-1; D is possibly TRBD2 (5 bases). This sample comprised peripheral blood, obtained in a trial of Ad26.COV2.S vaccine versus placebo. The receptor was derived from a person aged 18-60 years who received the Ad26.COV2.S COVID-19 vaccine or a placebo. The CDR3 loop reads CASSMGSSYNEQFF. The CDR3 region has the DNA TGTGCCAGTAGTATGGGGAGCTCCTACAATGAGCAGTTCTTC. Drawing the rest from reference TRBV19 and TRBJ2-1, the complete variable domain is DGGITQSPKYLFRKEGQNVTLSCEQNLNHDAMYWYRQDPGQGLRLIYYSQIVNDFQKGDIAEGYSVSREKKESFPLTVTSAQKNPTAFYLCASSMGSSYNEQFFGPGTRLTVL.